The 11 T cell receptor beta chains presented below share a single source sample, sequenced in a study of blood T cell repertoires in COVID-19. TCRdb's table, derived via immunoSEQ multiplex PCR, lists solely in-frame clones and lacks some. The sample holds about 480,000 clones; around 87% are singletons and the top ten take 1.5% to 2%. The material sequenced was PBMCs or T cells enriched from blood (not recorded which). These TCRs come from a woman aged 35 to 49 who had recovered from COVID-19.

This clone was seen a single time. J is TRBJ2-1 and V is TRBV4-3, with 10 bases aligning to TRBD2. After removal of 4 bases from V and 2 bases from J, the junction contained 8 bases not matched to a gene. CDR3 size: 17 residues. Germline V gene data show CDR1 as LGHNA and CDR2 as YSLEER. The CDR3 is CASSPRTSGGPYNEQFF. In nucleotides, the CDR3 is TGCGCCAGCAGCCCGCGGACTAGCGGAGGACCCTACAATGAGCAGTTCTTC.

V gene TRBV6-5 combines with J gene TRBJ2-7; TRBD2 matches 9 bases. Germline V gene data show CDR1 as MNHEY and CDR2 as SVGAGI. This CDR3 region has 14 residues. Unmatched junction bases numbered 5, after V lost 8 bases and J lost 0 bases. The chain's CDR3 is CASAEGLASYEQYF. In nucleotides, the CDR3 is TGTGCCAGCGCGGAGGGACTAGCCTCCTACGAGCAGTACTTC.

The V gene is TRBV30, the J gene TRBJ2-7, with 10 bases lining up with TRBD1. Germline V gene data show CDR1 as GTSNPN and CDR2 as SVGIG (reference sequence). This CDR3 has 12 residues. The V and J ends lost 8 bases and 4 bases, in that order; junction bases with no gene match: 5. CDR3 amino acids: CAGGDRGYEQYF. CDR3 DNA sequence: TGTGCCGGTGGGGACAGGGGTTACGAGCAGTACTTC.

The chain has TRBV13 and TRBJ2-1; a possible D gene is TRBD1 (7 bases). The germline gives CDR1 PRHDT, CDR2 FYEKMQ (reference sequence). V lost 0 bases and J 0 bases, leaving 21 bases between the germline ends. The CDR3 consists of 20 residues. The CDR3 DNA sequence: TGTGCCAGCAGCTTAGGGCTCTCCAGGGGGGCCACGAGCTCCTACAATGAGCAGTTCTTC. This codes for CASSLGLSRGATSSYNEQFF.

The chain joins TRBV3-1 (or the pseudogene TRBV3-2) to TRBJ2-1; possible D gene TRBD2, 5 bases. CDR1 is LGHDT, CDR2 YNNKEL, per germline (reference sequence). The V end was cut by 4 bases, the J end by 9 bases, with 22 bases between. The length of the CDR3 is 16 residues. The CDR3 reads CASSPLGLAGNTEQFF. CDR3 nucleotide sequence: TGTGCCAGCAGCCCGTTGGGCCTAGCTGGTAATACTGAGCAGTTCTTC.

This sequence joins TRBV7-2 and TRBJ1-2, with no clear D. The CDR3 has 13 amino acids. V was shortened by 1 base and J by 6 bases, with 9 bases between the two germline ends. Germline loops: CDR1 SGHTA, CDR2 FQGNSA. CDR3: CASSLVTGNGYTF. The CDR3 DNA sequence: TGTGCCAGCAGCTTAGTAACGGGGAATGGCTACACCTTC.

The chain combines TRBV24-1 with TRBJ2-1; D gene uncertain. Germline V gives CDR1 KGHDR, CDR2 SFDVKD. The germline V and J ends were trimmed by 3 bases and 8 bases, with 22 bases remaining between them. The CDR3 contains 17 residues. The CDR3 protein is CATSDNGKNRFSDEQFF. Written as DNA, the CDR3 is TGTGCCACCAGTGATAATGGAAAGAACCGATTCAGCGATGAGCAGTTCTTC.

This clone was counted a single time. The chain links TRBV12-3 or TRBV12-4 to TRBJ1-2; the D gene is possibly TRBD1 (6 bases). The CDR3 has 13 residues. V lost 7 bases, J lost 6 bases, and 15 bases lay in between. The CDR3 loop reads CASNGFEGDGYTF. The CDR3 nucleotides read TGTGCCAGCAACGGGTTCGAGGGGGATGGCTACACCTTC.

As to this clone: At one boundary the junction diverges from the germline segment, which might be a read error. The chain carries TRBV12-3 or TRBV12-4 and TRBJ1-1, with D possibly matching TRBD1 (5 bases). The CDR3 totals 11 residues. The CDR3 bases are TGTGCCAGCAGTTTGAGCAGGGCCCGCGTGTTT. Its protein is CASSLSRARVF.

This clone came up once. The V gene is TRBV29-1, the J gene TRBJ2-1, with no clear D. V was shortened by 2 bases and J by 4 bases, with 12 bases between the two germline ends. The CDR3 is 14 residues long. Germline-derived CDR1 and CDR2 are SQVTM and ANQGSEA. CDR3 in amino acids: CSVEFAGRYNEQFF. The CDR3 bases are TGCAGCGTTGAATTCGCAGGCAGATACAATGAGCAGTTCTTC.

V is TRBV5-1 and J is TRBJ2-1, with TRBD2 as a possible D gene (6 bases). Germline CDR1 and CDR2: SGHRS and YFSETQ. V was pared by 0 bases and J by 3 bases, with 10 bases between. The CDR3 is 15 amino acids. The CDR3 nucleotides are TGCGCCAGCAGCTTGGTTCCGGGGGACTACAATGAGCAGTTCTTC. Protein product: CASSLVPGDYNEQFF.